A selection of T cell receptor beta chains follows, all from one sample in a study of blood T cell repertoires in COVID-19. The repertoire was sequenced with immunoSEQ multiplex PCR; TCRdb's copy has only in-frame clones and lacks some. The table shows a few hundred thousand clones, with approximately 89% occurring only once. Input material: peripheral blood. Receptors originate from a man aged 40-49 years who had recovered from COVID-19. CDR3s include the opening cysteine and the closing phenylalanine or tryptophan. The order of the fields is V gene, clone size, J gene, D gene, CDR3 DNA, CDR3 protein. A D gene is named only where the DNA matches it firmly. Clone size is given for some rows only: seen once, a few or many times, or a class if the clone is expanded.

V gene: TRBV11-2
clone size: NA
J gene: TRBJ2-7
D gene: NA
CDR3 DNA: TGTGCCAGCAGCTTACTCAGGGCGGGGTACGAGCAGTACTTC
CDR3 protein: CASSLLRAGYEQYF

V gene: TRBV9
clone size: NA
J gene: TRBJ2-3
D gene: NA
CDR3 DNA: TGTGCCAGCAGCGTAGAAGGCGGATTCACAGATACGCAGTATTTT
CDR3 protein: CASSVEGGFTDTQYF

V gene: TRBV7-2
clone size: once
J gene: TRBJ1-2
D gene: TRBD1
CDR3 DNA: TGTGCCAGCAGACCGCCGGGACAGTCTGTCTATGGCTACACCTTC
CDR3 protein: CASRPPGQSVYGYTF

V gene: TRBV19
clone size: NA
J gene: TRBJ2-3
D gene: TRBD2
CDR3 DNA: TGTGCCAGTAGTCTTCGGACTAGCGGGCGCACAGATACGCAGTATTTT
CDR3 protein: CASSLRTSGRTDTQYF

V gene: TRBV5-1
clone size: few
J gene: TRBJ1-2
D gene: NA
CDR3 DNA: TGCGCCAGCAGCTTGGCAGGAAACTATGGCTACACCTTC
CDR3 protein: CASSLAGNYGYTF

V gene: TRBV7-6
clone size: once
J gene: TRBJ2-7
D gene: TRBD1
CDR3 DNA: TGTGCCAGCAGCTCGCTTCAGGGGGTACTTTTTTTC
CDR3 protein: CASSSLQGVLFF

V gene: TRBV2
clone size: NA
J gene: TRBJ2-1
D gene: NA
CDR3 DNA: TGTGCCAGCAGTTACAGGGCTGGGACCTACAATGAGCAGTTCTTC
CDR3 protein: CASSYRAGTYNEQFF

V gene: TRBV6-6
clone size: NA
J gene: TRBJ2-7
D gene: TRBD2
CDR3 DNA: TGTGCCAGCAGTTACTCTTCGCGGGAGGCCTGGGAGCAGTACTTC
CDR3 protein: CASSYSSREAWEQYF

V gene: TRBV6-4
clone size: NA
J gene: TRBJ2-2
D gene: TRBD2
CDR3 DNA: TGTGCCAGCAGTGGGACTAGCACCGGGGAGCTGTTTTTT
CDR3 protein: CASSGTSTGELFF

V gene: TRBV9
clone size: NA
J gene: TRBJ2-1
D gene: NA
CDR3 DNA: TGTGCCAGCAGCGTAGTCCGAGTCAATGAGCAGTTCTTC
CDR3 protein: CASSVVRVNEQFF

V gene: TRBV5-4
clone size: NA
J gene: TRBJ2-7
D gene: NA
CDR3 DNA: TGTGCCAGCAGCTTGGATCGCCAGGGCTTCTACGAGCAGTACTTC
CDR3 protein: CASSLDRQGFYEQYF

V gene: TRBV7-9
clone size: NA
J gene: TRBJ1-1
D gene: NA
CDR3 DNA: TGTGCCAGCAGCCAGGGAGCTTTCTTT
CDR3 protein: CASSQGAFF

V gene: TRBV6-1
clone size: NA
J gene: TRBJ1-2
D gene: NA
CDR3 DNA: TGTGCCAGCAGTGACAGGGTCGCTTGGGGCCACACCTTC
CDR3 protein: CASSDRVAWGHTF

V gene: TRBV19
clone size: NA
J gene: TRBJ1-5
D gene: TRBD1
CDR3 DNA: TGTGCCACCCAGGGGGGAAGTGGCCAGCCCCAGCATTTT
CDR3 protein: CATQGGSGQPQHF

V gene: TRBV18
clone size: NA
J gene: TRBJ2-1
D gene: NA
CDR3 DNA: TGTGCCAGCTCATTAGCACAGGGCGACAATGAGCAGTTCTTC
CDR3 protein: CASSLAQGDNEQFF

V gene: TRBV5-6
clone size: NA
J gene: TRBJ2-7
D gene: NA
CDR3 DNA: TGTGCCAGCAGCTTGGTAGGGGTTATGGGCGAGCAGTACTTC
CDR3 protein: CASSLVGVMGEQYF

V gene: TRBV6-5
clone size: few
J gene: TRBJ2-2
D gene: TRBD1
CDR3 DNA: TGTGCCAGCAGAACCCAGGGGGCGCTCACCGGGGAGCTGTTTTTT
CDR3 protein: CASRTQGALTGELFF

V gene: TRBV11-3
clone size: NA
J gene: TRBJ2-1
D gene: NA
CDR3 DNA: TGTGCCAGCAGCTTACTGGGGAGCTCCTACAATGAGCAGTTCTTC
CDR3 protein: CASSLLGSSYNEQFF

V gene: TRBV4-3
clone size: once
J gene: TRBJ2-5
D gene: NA
CDR3 DNA: TGCGCCAGCAGCCAAGTGTCGAGCGGGACAACTTCCGCCCAAGAGACCCAGTACTTC
CDR3 protein: CASSQVSSGTTSAQETQYF

V gene: TRBV12-3/TRBV12-4
clone size: NA
J gene: TRBJ2-7
D gene: NA
CDR3 DNA: TGTGCCAGCAGACTAGCCCCAGGGCCCGAGCAGTACTTC
CDR3 protein: CASRLAPGPEQYF

V gene: TRBV6-5
clone size: once
J gene: TRBJ1-3
D gene: NA
CDR3 DNA: TGTGCCAGCGGGCCTTACCTTCCCACCATATATTTT
CDR3 protein: CASGPYLPTIYF

V gene: TRBV28
clone size: NA
J gene: TRBJ2-1
D gene: TRBD2
CDR3 DNA: TGTGCCAGCAGCCTAGCGGGGGTCAACCCCTACAATGAGCAGTTCTTC
CDR3 protein: CASSLAGVNPYNEQFF

V gene: TRBV5-4
clone size: NA
J gene: TRBJ1-4
D gene: NA
CDR3 DNA: TGTGCCAGCAGCTTCACAGACCGTAATGAAAAACTGTTTTTT
CDR3 protein: CASSFTDRNEKLFF

V gene: TRBV5-4
clone size: NA
J gene: TRBJ1-2
D gene: TRBD1
CDR3 DNA: TGTGCCAGCAGCAAACCGACAGGGGGCTATGGCTACACCTTC
CDR3 protein: CASSKPTGGYGYTF

V gene: TRBV3-1/TRBV3-2
clone size: NA
J gene: TRBJ2-2
D gene: TRBD2
CDR3 DNA: TGTGCCAGCAGCCAAGAAGGGGGACTAGCTAGCACCGGGGAGCTGTTTTTT
CDR3 protein: CASSQEGGLASTGELFF

V gene: TRBV7-2
clone size: once
J gene: TRBJ1-2
D gene: NA
CDR3 DNA: TGTGCCAGCAGCCCGCGATGGGACAATACCTATGGCTACACCTTC
CDR3 protein: CASSPRWDNTYGYTF

V gene: TRBV2
clone size: NA
J gene: TRBJ2-7
D gene: TRBD1
CDR3 DNA: TGTGCCAGCAGACGACAGGGGATGGATGGCTACGAGCAGTACTTC
CDR3 protein: CASRRQGMDGYEQYF

V gene: TRBV6-5
clone size: NA
J gene: TRBJ2-3
D gene: TRBD2
CDR3 DNA: TGTGCCAGCAGTTACTCGGGCGGGAGGGGCACAGATACGCAGTATTTT
CDR3 protein: CASSYSGGRGTDTQYF

V gene: TRBV5-1
clone size: NA
J gene: TRBJ2-5
D gene: TRBD1
CDR3 DNA: TGCGCCAGCAGCTCAAAACGGGACAGCAGACAAGAGACCCAGTACTTC
CDR3 protein: CASSSKRDSRQETQYF

V gene: TRBV7-9
clone size: NA
J gene: TRBJ2-5
D gene: TRBD2
CDR3 DNA: TGTGCCAGCAGCTTAGGAACTAGCGGGAGTGGGATTGGAGAGACCCAGTACTTC
CDR3 protein: CASSLGTSGSGIGETQYF

V gene: TRBV5-1
clone size: many
J gene: TRBJ2-5
D gene: TRBD2
CDR3 DNA: TGCGCCAGCAGCTTACTAGCGGGAGCTTATGAGGGGGAGACCCAGTACTTC
CDR3 protein: CASSLLAGAYEGETQYF

V gene: TRBV6-5
clone size: many
J gene: TRBJ1-1
D gene: NA
CDR3 DNA: TGTGCCAGCAGTTACGTCGGGAGTGTAGGCACTGAAGCTTTCTTT
CDR3 protein: CASSYVGSVGTEAFF

V gene: TRBV30
clone size: NA
J gene: TRBJ2-1
D gene: NA
CDR3 DNA: TGTGCCTGGAGTGGGCTCTCTAGCCAGAAGCAGTTCTTC
CDR3 protein: CAWSGLSSQKQFF

V gene: TRBV20-1
clone size: NA
J gene: TRBJ1-1
D gene: NA
CDR3 DNA: TGCAGTGCTAGCAGGGTTACTGAAGCTTTCTTT
CDR3 protein: CSASRVTEAFF

V gene: TRBV6-6
clone size: NA
J gene: TRBJ2-1
D gene: TRBD2
CDR3 DNA: TGTGCCGCTTCCCTTAGCGGGGGCTCCTACAATGAGCAGTTCTTC
CDR3 protein: CAASLSGGSYNEQFF

V gene: TRBV4-1
clone size: NA
J gene: TRBJ2-1
D gene: TRBD2
CDR3 DNA: TGCGCCAGCAGCCATTCAGGGACTAGCGGGGGGGAGAATGAGCAGTTCTTC
CDR3 protein: CASSHSGTSGGENEQFF

V gene: TRBV19
clone size: NA
J gene: TRBJ2-5
D gene: TRBD1
CDR3 DNA: TGTGCCAGTAGCCCTGACAGGGCCCCGGTTCGCGAGACCCAGTACTTC
CDR3 protein: CASSPDRAPVRETQYF

V gene: TRBV15
clone size: NA
J gene: TRBJ2-7
D gene: NA
CDR3 DNA: TGTGCCACCAGCAGAAAAACAGGGCCGGGGAAATACGAGCAGTACTTC
CDR3 protein: CATSRKTGPGKYEQYF

V gene: TRBV21-1
clone size: NA
J gene: TRBJ1-1
D gene: NA
CDR3 DNA: TGTGCCAGCACTCCTGACAGGGGGGTCCTTATGAACACTGAAGCTTTCTTT
CDR3 protein: CASTPDRGVLMNTEAFF

V gene: TRBV7-9
clone size: NA
J gene: TRBJ2-1
D gene: NA
CDR3 DNA: TGTGCCAGCAGCCCCCTGGGGGGCGGGGGAGCGAATGAGCAGTTCTTC
CDR3 protein: CASSPLGGGGANEQFF

V gene: TRBV15
clone size: NA
J gene: TRBJ1-1
D gene: NA
CDR3 DNA: TGTGCCACCAGCAGAGATTCTACAGGAGCACAAGCTTTCTTT
CDR3 protein: CATSRDSTGAQAFF

V gene: TRBV12-3/TRBV12-4
clone size: NA
J gene: TRBJ2-1
D gene: TRBD2
CDR3 DNA: TGTGCCAGCATTATGGAGAGCGGGAGGGTGTTCTTC
CDR3 protein: CASIMESGRVFF

V gene: TRBV4-3
clone size: NA
J gene: TRBJ2-3
D gene: NA
CDR3 DNA: TGCGCCAGCAGCCAAGAGGCCAGGGTATCAGATACGCAGTATTTT
CDR3 protein: CASSQEARVSDTQYF

V gene: TRBV5-1
clone size: NA
J gene: TRBJ1-3
D gene: TRBD1
CDR3 DNA: TGCGCCAGCAGCATGGGGGGACAGGGGAACACCATATATTTT
CDR3 protein: CASSMGGQGNTIYF

V gene: TRBV15
clone size: few
J gene: TRBJ1-6
D gene: NA
CDR3 DNA: TGTGCCACCAGCAGAAAGCGCCCGGGCGGGCATTCACCCCTCCACTTT
CDR3 protein: CATSRKRPGGHSPLHF

V gene: TRBV5-1
clone size: NA
J gene: TRBJ1-1
D gene: TRBD1
CDR3 DNA: TGCGCCAGCAGCCCAACCCCAGGGGGCACTGAAGCTTTCTTT
CDR3 protein: CASSPTPGGTEAFF

V gene: TRBV5-5
clone size: few
J gene: TRBJ2-7
D gene: NA
CDR3 DNA: TGTGCCAGCAGCTCTAACGGGACACATATTACCTACGAGCAGTACTTC
CDR3 protein: CASSSNGTHITYEQYF